This TCR beta chain was obtained from a study of control samples from healthy donors and cancer patients. Assay: immunoSEQ multiplex PCR; the TCRdb copy retains only in-frame clones and omits some. The sample consists of 60,000 to 80,000 clones, more than 85% of them appearing once. This CDR3 is 13 amino acids long. Germline CDR1 is SGHRS and CDR2 is YFSETQ. Trimming took off 3 bases at V and 3 bases at J, with 10 bases between the two ends. Input material: blood. This receptor was taken from a woman between 45 and 60 years old in good health. This chain connects TRBV5-1 to TRBJ2-7; D gene unclear. CDR3: CASSSSGIYEQYF. As DNA, the CDR3 is TGCGCCAGCAGCTCTTCTGGGATCTACGAGCAGTACTTC. The full variable domain, in which reference TRBV5-1 and TRBJ2-7 provide the parts outside the CDR3, is KAGVTQTPRYLIKTRGQQVTLSCSPISGHRSVSWYQQTPGQGLQFLFEYFSETQRNKGNFPGRFSGRQFSNSRSEMNVSTLELGDSALYLCASSSSGIYEQYFGPGTRLTVT.